The source of this T cell receptor (beta chain) is a study of blood T cell repertoires in COVID-19. Study at large: Collection of acute and convalescent COVID-19 samples took place in the United States, Italy and Spain. T cells, B-cell-depleted T cells, or PBMCs provided the cDNA or gDNA that served as material.

In the authors' methods: Estimates of nucleated cell counts were drawn from the amplification of reference gene primers. The data were produced by immunoSEQ multiplex PCR, yet TCRdb's version contains in-frame clones alone and is incomplete. V, J and clone size derive from that table, while D and trimming were established from the DNA sequence. Found here are around 27,000 clones, more than 80% of them singletons; the top ten hold around a tenth. The specimen sequenced was peripheral blood. This clonotype was obtained from a man aged 60 to 75 with acute or convalescent COVID-19.

The CDR3 DNA is TGCAGCGTTAAACTAGCGGGGGCAGATACGCAGTATTTT. Its translation: CSVKLAGADTQYF. V usage is TRBV29-1 and J usage is TRBJ2-3; 11 bases align to TRBD2. The CDR3 is 13 amino acids. The germline gives CDR1 SQVTM, CDR2 ANQGSEA. The J segment lost 4 bases and the V segment lost 5 bases, leaving 2 bases of the junction unmatched.